Given below is one T cell receptor beta chain in context. Time point given: pretreatment peripheral blood. The CDR3 consists of 15 residues. V lost 4 bases and J lost 4, with 14 bases in between. Germline CDR1 is SGHNT and CDR2 is YYREEE (reference sequence). This specimen comes from a study of PD-L1 blockade in urothelial cancer. Each PCR had synthetic TCR analog templates added to it as a spike-in. Here immunoSEQ multiplex PCR was the method, and the copy in TCRdb shows in-frame clones only, minus some. The sample includes about 74,000 clones, 90% of them seen just once. Sequenced material: PBMCs, taken around atezolizumab (anti-PD-L1) treatment. V usage is TRBV5-4 and J usage is TRBJ2-2; perhaps TRBD2 as D (6 bases). The receptor comes from a man aged 70 or older with urothelial cancer. In DNA form, the CDR3 reads TGTGCCAGCAGCAACGGACTAAGGGGCACCGGGGAGCTGTTTTTT. This encodes CASSNGLRGTGELFF.